The clone carrying this TCR beta chain has just a few counts. Its antigen is not known. The entry originates in a study of identical twins. TCRdb re-called the 5' RACE reads through MiXCR, storing one row per CDR3 protein. Seen here are about 300,000 distinct CDR3 sequences, 12% observed once, and the top ten hold approximately 7.9%. General study results and limits: Models predicted less out-of-frame TCR alpha sharing in monozygotic twins than was found.

The sample also formed part of further work on yellow fever vaccine responses in identical twins.

The receptor comes from a woman aged 18-29 years in good health. Sequenced sample: CD8+ T cells sorted from blood.

CDR3 bases: TGTGCCAGCAGCATAAAGGACAGTGGAGGGGTCGTCTACAATGAGCAGTTCTTC. It codes for CASSIKDSGGVVYNEQFF. This chain connects TRBV11-1 to TRBJ2-1, with D tentatively TRBD1 or TRBD2 (6 bases each). Germline V gene sequence: CDR1 SGHAT, CDR2 FQDESV (reference sequence). This CDR3 spans 18 amino acids. Trimming removed 5 bases from V and 3 bases from J, with 23 bases in between. The full variable domain, completed using reference TRBV11-1 and TRBJ2-1, is EAEVAQSPRYKITEKSQAVAFWCDPISGHATLYWYRQILGQGPELLVQFQDESVVDDSQLPKDRFSAERLKGVDSTLKIQPAELGDSAMYLCASSIKDSGGVVYNEQFFGPGTRLTVL.